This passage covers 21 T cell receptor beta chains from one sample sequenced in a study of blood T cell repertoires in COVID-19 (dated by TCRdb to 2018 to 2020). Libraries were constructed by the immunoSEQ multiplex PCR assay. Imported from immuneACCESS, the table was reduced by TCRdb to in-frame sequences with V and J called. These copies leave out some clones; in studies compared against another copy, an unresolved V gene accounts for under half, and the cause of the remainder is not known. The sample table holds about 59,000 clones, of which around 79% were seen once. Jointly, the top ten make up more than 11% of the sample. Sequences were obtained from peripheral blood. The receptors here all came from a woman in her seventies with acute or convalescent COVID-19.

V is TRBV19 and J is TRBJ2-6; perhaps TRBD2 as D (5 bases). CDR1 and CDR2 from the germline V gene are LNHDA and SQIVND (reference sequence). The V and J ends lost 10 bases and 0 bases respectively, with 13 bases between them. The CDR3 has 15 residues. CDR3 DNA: TGTGCCACCCGGACTCGCACCTCTGGGGCCAACGTCCTGACTTTC. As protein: CATRTRTSGANVLTF. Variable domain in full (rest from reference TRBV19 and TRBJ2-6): DGGITQSPKYLFRKEGQNVTLSCEQNLNHDAMYWYRQDPGQGLRLIYYSQIVNDFQKGDIAEGYSVSREKKESFPLTVTSAQKNPTAFYLCATRTRTSGANVLTFGAGSRLTVL.

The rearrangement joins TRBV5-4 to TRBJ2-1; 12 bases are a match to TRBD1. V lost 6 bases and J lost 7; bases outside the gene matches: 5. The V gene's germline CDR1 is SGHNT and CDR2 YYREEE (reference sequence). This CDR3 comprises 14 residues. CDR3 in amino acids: CASKRGQGANEQFF. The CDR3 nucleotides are TGTGCCAGCAAGCGGGGACAGGGGGCAAATGAGCAGTTCTTC.

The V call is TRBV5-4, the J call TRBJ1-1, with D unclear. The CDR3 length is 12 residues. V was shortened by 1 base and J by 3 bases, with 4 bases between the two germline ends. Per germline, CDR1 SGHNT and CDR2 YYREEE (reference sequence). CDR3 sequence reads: CASSLRDTEAFF. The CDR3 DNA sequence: TGTGCCAGCAGCTTGCGGGACACTGAAGCTTTCTTT.

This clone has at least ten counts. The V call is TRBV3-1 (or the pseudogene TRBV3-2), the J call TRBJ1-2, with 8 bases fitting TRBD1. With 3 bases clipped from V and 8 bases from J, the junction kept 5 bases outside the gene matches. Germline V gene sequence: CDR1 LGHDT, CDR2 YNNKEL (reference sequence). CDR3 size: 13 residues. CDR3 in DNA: TGTGCCAGCAGCCAGTGGACAGGGATCGGCTACACCTTC. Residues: CASSQWTGIGYTF.

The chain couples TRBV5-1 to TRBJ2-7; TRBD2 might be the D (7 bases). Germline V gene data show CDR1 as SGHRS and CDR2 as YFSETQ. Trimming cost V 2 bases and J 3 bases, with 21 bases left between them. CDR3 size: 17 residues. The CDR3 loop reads CASSLGTRGGGNYEQYF. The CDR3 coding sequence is TGCGCCAGCAGCTTAGGGACCCGAGGGGGGGGAAACTACGAGCAGTACTTC.

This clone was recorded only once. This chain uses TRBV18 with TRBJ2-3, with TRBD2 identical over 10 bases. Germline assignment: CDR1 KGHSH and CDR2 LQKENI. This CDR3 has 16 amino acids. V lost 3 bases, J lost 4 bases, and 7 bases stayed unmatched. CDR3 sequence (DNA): TGTGCCAGCTCACCGAGTCAGCGGGGGGGCTCAGATACGCAGTATTTT. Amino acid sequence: CASSPSQRGGSDTQYF.

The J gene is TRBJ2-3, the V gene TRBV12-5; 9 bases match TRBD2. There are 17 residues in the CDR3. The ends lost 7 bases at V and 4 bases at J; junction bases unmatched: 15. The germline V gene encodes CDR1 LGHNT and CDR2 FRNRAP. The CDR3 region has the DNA TGTGCTAGTGACTCCCCTCCAGGCGGGGGGGCCGCAGATACGCAGTATTTT. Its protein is CASDSPPGGGAADTQYF.

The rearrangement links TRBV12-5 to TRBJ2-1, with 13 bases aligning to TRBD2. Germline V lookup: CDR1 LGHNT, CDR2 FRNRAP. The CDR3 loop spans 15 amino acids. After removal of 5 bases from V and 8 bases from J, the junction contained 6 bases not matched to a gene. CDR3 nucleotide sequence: TGTGCTAGTGGTCCGAGGACTAGCGGGGGCCATGAGCAGTTCTTC. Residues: CASGPRTSGGHEQFF.

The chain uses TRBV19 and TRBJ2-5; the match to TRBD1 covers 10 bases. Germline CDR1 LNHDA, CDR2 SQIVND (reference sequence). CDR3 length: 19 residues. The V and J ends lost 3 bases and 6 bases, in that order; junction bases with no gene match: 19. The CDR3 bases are TGTGCCAGTAGTATGGGTCGGCAGCTCGGGGACAGGGGTTTGAAGACCCAGTACTTC. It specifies CASSMGRQLGDRGLKTQYF.

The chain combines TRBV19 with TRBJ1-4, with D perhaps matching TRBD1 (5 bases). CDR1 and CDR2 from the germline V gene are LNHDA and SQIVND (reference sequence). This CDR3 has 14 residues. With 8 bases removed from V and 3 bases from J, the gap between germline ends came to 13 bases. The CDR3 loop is CASSPTDSNEKLFF. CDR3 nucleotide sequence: TGTGCCAGTTCTCCGACAGACTCTAATGAAAAACTGTTTTTT.

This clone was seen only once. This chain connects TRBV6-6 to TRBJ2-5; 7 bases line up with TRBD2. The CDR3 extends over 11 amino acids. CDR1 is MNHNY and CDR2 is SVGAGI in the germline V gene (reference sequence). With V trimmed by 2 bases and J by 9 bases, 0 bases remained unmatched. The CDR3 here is CASSYGGAQYF. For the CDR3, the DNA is TGTGCCAGCAGTTACGGGGGGGCCCAGTACTTC.

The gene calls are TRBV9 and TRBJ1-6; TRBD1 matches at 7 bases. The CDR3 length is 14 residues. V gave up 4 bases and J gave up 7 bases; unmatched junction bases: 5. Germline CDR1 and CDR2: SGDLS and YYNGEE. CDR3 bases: TGTGCCAGCAGCCCCCAGGGGGGCAATTCACCCCTCCACTTT. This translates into CASSPQGGNSPLHF. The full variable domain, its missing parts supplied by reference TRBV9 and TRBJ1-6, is DSGVTQTPKHLITATGQRVTLRCSPRSGDLSVYWYQQSLDQGLQFLIQYYNGEERAKGNILERFSAQQFPDLHSELNLSSLELGDSALYFCASSPQGGNSPLHFGNGTRLTVT.

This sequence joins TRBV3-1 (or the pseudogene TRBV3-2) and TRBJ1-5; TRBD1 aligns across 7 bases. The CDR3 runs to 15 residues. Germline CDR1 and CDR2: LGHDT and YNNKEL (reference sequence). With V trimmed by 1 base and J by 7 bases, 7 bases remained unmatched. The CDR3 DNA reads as TGTGCCAGCAGCCAAGGATTCGACAGGGTCCAGCCCCAGCATTTT. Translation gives CASSQGFDRVQPQHF.

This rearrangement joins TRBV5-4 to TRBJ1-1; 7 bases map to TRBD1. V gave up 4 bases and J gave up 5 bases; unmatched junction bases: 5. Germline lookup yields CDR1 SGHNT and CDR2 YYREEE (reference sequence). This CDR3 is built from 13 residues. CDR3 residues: CASSLTGRTEAFF. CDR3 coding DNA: TGTGCCAGCAGCCTGACAGGGAGAACTGAAGCTTTCTTT.

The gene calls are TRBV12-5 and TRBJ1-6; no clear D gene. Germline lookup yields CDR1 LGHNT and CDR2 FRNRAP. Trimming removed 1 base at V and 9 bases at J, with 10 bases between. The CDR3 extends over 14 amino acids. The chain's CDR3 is CASGLAEPGSPLHF. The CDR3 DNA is TGTGCTAGTGGTTTGGCTGAACCAGGTTCACCCCTCCACTTT.

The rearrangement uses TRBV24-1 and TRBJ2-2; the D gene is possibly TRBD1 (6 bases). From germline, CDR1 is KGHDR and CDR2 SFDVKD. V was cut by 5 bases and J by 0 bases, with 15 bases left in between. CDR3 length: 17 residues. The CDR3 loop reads CATSVSLDRTNTGELFF. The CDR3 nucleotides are TGTGCCACCAGTGTTTCATTGGACAGAACGAACACCGGGGAGCTGTTTTTT.

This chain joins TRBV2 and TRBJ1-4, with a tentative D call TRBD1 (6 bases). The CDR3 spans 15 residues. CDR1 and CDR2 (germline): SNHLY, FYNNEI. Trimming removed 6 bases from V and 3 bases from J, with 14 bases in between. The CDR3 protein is CASRSQGTANEKLFF. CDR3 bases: TGTGCCAGCAGGTCACAGGGAACGGCTAATGAAAAACTGTTTTTT.

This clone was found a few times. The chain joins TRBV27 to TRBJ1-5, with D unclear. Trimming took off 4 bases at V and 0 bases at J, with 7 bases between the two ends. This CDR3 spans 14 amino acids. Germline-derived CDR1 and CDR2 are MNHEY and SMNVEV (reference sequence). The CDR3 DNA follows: TGTGCCAGCAGTTCATACAATAGCAATCAGCCCCAGCATTTT. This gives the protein CASSSYNSNQPQHF.

The CDR3 is CASSFGGFTEAFF. The CDR3 nucleotides are TGTGCCAGCAGCTTTGGGGGGTTCACTGAAGCTTTCTTT. This rearrangement joins TRBV2 to TRBJ1-1; tentative D call: TRBD1 (5 bases). Trimming removed 6 bases from V and 4 bases from J, with 12 bases in between. In germline, CDR1 is SNHLY, CDR2 FYNNEI. This CDR3 has 13 residues.

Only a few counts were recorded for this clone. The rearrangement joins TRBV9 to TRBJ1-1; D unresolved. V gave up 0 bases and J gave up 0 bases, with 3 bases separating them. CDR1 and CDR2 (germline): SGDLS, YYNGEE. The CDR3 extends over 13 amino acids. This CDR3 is CASSVVMNTEAFF. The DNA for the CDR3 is TGTGCCAGCAGCGTAGTTATGAACACTGAAGCTTTCTTT.

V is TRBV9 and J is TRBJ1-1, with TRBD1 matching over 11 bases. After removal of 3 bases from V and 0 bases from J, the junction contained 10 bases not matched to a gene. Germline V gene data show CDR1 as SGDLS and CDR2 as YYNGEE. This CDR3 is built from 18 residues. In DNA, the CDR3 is TGTGCCAGCAGCGCTATGGGACAGGGGGGTCGGGTGAACACTGAAGCTTTCTTT. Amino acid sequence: CASSAMGQGGRVNTEAFF.